This T cell receptor (beta chain) was identified during a study of Ad26.COV2.S vaccination and SARS-CoV-2 variants (dated by TCRdb to 2020 to 2022). In the study overall: Vaccine-arm donors were drawn from COV1001, a multicentre, randomized, double-blind, placebo-controlled phase I-IIa trial of Ad26.COV2.S in healthy adults. Sequencing of the TCRbeta repertoire served to evaluate the specificity and breadth of SARS-CoV-2-reactive T cell receptors following Ad26.COV2.S vaccination. Investigators did not know the trial group allocation while performing experiments and assessing outcomes. Participants in the trial were split at random into five groups of five each, receiving low-dose or high-dose Ad26.COV2.S once or twice, or else placebo on both occasions. Dosing of Ad26.COV2.S was intramuscular, at either 5x10^10 or 1x10^11 viral particles, delivered as one shot or as two shots spaced 56 days apart. The TCR-sequenced set comprised around 30 samples: approximately 20 Ad26.COV2.S vaccine recipients, 5 placebo recipients and 8 SARS-CoV-2 convalescent individuals.

Sample treatment or condition, as interpreted from the label and publication: around 19 received Ad26.COV2.S at low or high dose, single or two shots; roughly five received placebo; per-sample allocation not given. For vaccine and placebo recipients, repertoires were sequenced using samples collected on day 63 after the first injection. In Cohort 1b, 25 to 30 adults aged 18-55 years were enrolled at a single site in Boston, USA, between 29 July and 7 August 2020. Ad26.COV2.S was a replication-incompetent adenovirus type 26 vector that expressed a prefusion-stabilized SARS-CoV-2 spike protein derived from the original Wuhan strain. The paper's findings and limits, for the study overall: Non-spike TCR breadth was comparable between vaccine and placebo recipients, consistent with the vaccine containing only spike. Substantial breadth of spike-specific CD8+ and CD4+ T cell responses was reported after vaccination. Ad26.COV2.S recipients had higher spike-specific TCR breadth than placebo recipients (P = 0.0014). The study was not powered for comparison of responses between vaccine doses or regimens. It was noted by the authors that total T cell responses may have been underestimated by the TCR breadth and depth analyses.

A remark on this clone: Its antigen is not yet known. Base qualities are not at hand, and no much larger clone is one base apart.

The immunoSEQ Assay was the method used to sequence TCRbeta CDR3 regions. After extraction, genomic DNA underwent amplification by bias-controlled multiplex PCR, followed by high-throughput sequencing. Per the original workflow: To quantify the absolute abundance of every unique TCRbeta CDR3 region, sequences were collapsed and filtered. T cell fraction was estimated by normalizing TCRbeta template counts to usable DNA, which was measured by amplifying reference genes present in all nucleated cells. Repertoire TCRs were annotated as SARS-CoV-2-specific by exact matching of V gene, CDR3 amino acid sequence and J gene to a known reactive TCR set. The reference SARS-CoV-2 TCR set came from MIRA and was filtered for enrichment in COVID-19-positive ImmuneCODE repertoires, removing public or cross-reactive TCRs. Using the MIRA antigens, annotated TCRs were further analysed by specific ORF or by position within an ORF. Breadth was defined as annotated unique rearrangements over total unique productive rearrangements; depth was the summed frequency of those rearrangements. Two-sided Wilcoxon rank-sum tests were applied when comparing TCR breadth between groups. TCRdb stores this immuneACCESS table with in-frame sequences only. Part of the clones is absent; in the studies checked, under half of the shortfall reflects unresolved V genes, and no reason is known for the rest. The DNA was the basis for D and trimming; V, J and clone size are from that table. The sample data list roughly 460,000 clones, and roughly 87% of these were observed just once. The biggest ten clones account for 1.7% of the sample.

CDR1 and CDR2 (SGDLS, YYNGEE) derive from the germline V gene. Ends trimmed: V by 3 bases, J by 3 bases; bases unmatched to a gene: 8. From the cysteine through the phenylalanine, the CDR3 covers 16 amino acids. Kept here is only the CDR3 DNA, which spans 48 bases and is read in frame from base 1. The sequenced sample was peripheral blood, obtained in a trial of Ad26.COV2.S vaccine versus placebo. The TCR comes from a person aged 18-65 years who received the Ad26.COV2.S COVID-19 vaccine or a placebo. Rearrangement joined TRBV9 to TRBJ2-3, with 9 bases in between that match TRBD1. The DNA sequence reads TGTGCCAGCAGCGCTCGGACAGGGGCGAGGACAGATACGCAGTATTTT. The translation is CASSARTGARTDTQYF.